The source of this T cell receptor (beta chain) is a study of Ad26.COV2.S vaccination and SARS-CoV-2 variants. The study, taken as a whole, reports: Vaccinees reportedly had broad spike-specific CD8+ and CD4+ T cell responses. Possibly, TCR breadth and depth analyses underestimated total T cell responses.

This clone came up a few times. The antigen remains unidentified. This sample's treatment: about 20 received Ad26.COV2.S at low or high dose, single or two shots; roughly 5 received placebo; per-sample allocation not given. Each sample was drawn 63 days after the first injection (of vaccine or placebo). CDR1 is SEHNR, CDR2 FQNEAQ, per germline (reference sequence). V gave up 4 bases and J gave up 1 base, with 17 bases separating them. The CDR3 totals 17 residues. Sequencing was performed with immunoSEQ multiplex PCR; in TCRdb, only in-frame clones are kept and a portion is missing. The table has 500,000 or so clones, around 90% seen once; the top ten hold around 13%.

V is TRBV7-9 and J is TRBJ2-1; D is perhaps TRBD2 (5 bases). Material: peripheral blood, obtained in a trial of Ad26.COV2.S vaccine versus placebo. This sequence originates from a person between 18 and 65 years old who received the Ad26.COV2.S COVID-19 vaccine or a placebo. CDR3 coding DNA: TGTGCCAGCAGCTCTGGACTGACTTCTGTGTCCTACAATGAGCAGTTCTTC. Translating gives CASSSGLTSVSYNEQFF.